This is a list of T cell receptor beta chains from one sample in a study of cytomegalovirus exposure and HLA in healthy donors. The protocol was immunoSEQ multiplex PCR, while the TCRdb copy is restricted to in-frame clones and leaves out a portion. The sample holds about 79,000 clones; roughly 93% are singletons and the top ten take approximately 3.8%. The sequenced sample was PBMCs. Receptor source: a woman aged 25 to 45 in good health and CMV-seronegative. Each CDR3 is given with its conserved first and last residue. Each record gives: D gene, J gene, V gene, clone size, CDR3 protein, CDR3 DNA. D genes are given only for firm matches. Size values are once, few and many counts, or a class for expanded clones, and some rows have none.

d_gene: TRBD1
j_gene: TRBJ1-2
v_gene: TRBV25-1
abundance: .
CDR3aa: CASSPTGQGADYGYTF
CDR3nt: TGTGCCAGCAGTCCCACTGGACAGGGGGCAGACTATGGCTACACCTTC

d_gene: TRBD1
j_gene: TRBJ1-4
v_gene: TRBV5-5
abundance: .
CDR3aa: CASSLADRGWGEKLFF
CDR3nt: TGTGCCAGCAGCTTGGCTGACAGGGGGTGGGGAGAAAAACTGTTTTTT

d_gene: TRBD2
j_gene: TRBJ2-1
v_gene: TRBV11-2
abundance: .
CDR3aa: CASSTTSGNNEQFF
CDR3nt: TGTGCCAGCAGCACTACTAGCGGAAACAATGAGCAGTTCTTC

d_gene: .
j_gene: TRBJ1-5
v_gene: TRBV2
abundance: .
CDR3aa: CASSDRQPNQPQHF
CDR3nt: TGTGCCAGCAGTGACCGACAGCCTAATCAGCCCCAGCATTTT

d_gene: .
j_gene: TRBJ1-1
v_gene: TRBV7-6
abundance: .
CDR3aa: CASSLGTEAFF
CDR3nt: TGTGCCAGCAGCTTAGGGACAGAAGCTTTCTTT

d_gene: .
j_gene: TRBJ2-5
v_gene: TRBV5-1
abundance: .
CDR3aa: CASGGGAAEETQYF
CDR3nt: TGCGCCAGCGGAGGGGGGGCGGCAGAAGAGACCCAGTACTTC

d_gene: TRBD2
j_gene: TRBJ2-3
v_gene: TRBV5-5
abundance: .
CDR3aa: CASSPVAGGATDTQYF
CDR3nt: TGTGCCAGCAGCCCAGTAGCCGGGGGGGCCACAGATACGCAGTATTTT

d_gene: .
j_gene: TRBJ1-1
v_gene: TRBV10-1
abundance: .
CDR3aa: CASTPRAEAFF
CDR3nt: TGCGCCAGCACTCCCAGGGCTGAAGCTTTCTTT

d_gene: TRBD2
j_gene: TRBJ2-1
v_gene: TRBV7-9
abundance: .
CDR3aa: CASSLVSLAGANEQFF
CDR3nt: TGTGCCAGCAGCTTAGTTTCCCTAGCGGGAGCCAATGAGCAGTTCTTC

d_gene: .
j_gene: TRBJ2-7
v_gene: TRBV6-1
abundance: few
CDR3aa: CASTRGTSYEQYF
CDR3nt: TGTGCATCCACCCGGGGTACGAGTTACGAGCAGTACTTC

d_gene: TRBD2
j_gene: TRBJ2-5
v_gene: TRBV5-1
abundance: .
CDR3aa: CASSWGRAGVEETQYF
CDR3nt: TGCGCCAGCAGCTGGGGCCGGGCGGGAGTTGAGGAGACCCAGTACTTC

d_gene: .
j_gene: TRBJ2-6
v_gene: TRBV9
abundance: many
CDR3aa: CASSARGATGANVLTF
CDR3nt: TGTGCCAGCAGCGCCCGGGGGGCCACTGGGGCCAACGTCCTGACTTTC

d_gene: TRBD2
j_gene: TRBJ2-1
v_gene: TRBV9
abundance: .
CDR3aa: CASSPRGTSGILYNEQFF
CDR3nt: TGTGCCAGCAGCCCTAGAGGGACTAGCGGGATCTTATACAATGAGCAGTTCTTC

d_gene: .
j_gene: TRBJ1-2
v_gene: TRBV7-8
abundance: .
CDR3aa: CASSLPGLWGYTF
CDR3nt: TGTGCCAGCAGCTTACCAGGGTTGTGGGGCTACACCTTC

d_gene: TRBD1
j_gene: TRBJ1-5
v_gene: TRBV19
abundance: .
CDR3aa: CASSIQGGQPQHF
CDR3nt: TGTGCCAGTAGTATACAGGGGGGACAGCCCCAGCATTTT

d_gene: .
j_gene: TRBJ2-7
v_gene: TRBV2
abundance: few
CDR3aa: CASSVQGSGYEQYF
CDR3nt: TGTGCCAGCAGTGTACAGGGCTCGGGGTACGAGCAGTACTTC

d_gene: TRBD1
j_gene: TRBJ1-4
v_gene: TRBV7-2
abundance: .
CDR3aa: CASSRTGAKLFF
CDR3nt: TGTGCCAGCAGCCGGACAGGGGCTAAACTGTTTTTT

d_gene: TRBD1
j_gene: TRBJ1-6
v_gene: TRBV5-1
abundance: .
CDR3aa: CASSSGAGGDPLHF
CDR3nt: TGCGCCAGCAGCTCGGGGGCAGGGGGCGACCCCCTCCACTTT

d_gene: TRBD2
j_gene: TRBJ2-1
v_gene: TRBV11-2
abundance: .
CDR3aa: CASSLGGGRSYNEQFF
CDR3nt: TGTGCCAGCAGCTTAGGCGGGGGGCGGTCCTACAATGAGCAGTTCTTC

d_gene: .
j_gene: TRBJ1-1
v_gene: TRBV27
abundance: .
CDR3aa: CASRRGGINTEAFF
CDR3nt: TGTGCCAGCAGACGGGGGGGAATAAACACTGAAGCTTTCTTT

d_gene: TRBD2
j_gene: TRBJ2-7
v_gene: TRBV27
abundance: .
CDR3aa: CASSLIGGGRLYEQYF
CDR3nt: TGTGCCAGCAGTTTAATTGGGGGAGGGAGACTATACGAGCAGTACTTC

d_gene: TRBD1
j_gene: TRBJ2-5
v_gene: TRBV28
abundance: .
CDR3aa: CASSSQTGGHRTQYF
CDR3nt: TGTGCCAGCAGTTCCCAGACAGGGGGCCACAGGACCCAGTACTTC